The 9 T cell receptor beta chains presented below share a single source sample, sequenced in a study of post-analysis software for immune sequencing data. Points from the study as a whole: Four or five TRBV segments, TRBV5-6, TRBV5-1 and TRBV20-1 among them, were found more frequent in patients than controls.

These receptors' targets are unknown. TCR beta cDNA libraries had unique molecular identifiers. TCRdb reprocessed the PCR reads via MiXCR and lists one record per CDR3 protein. The sample lists approximately 730,000 distinct CDR3 sequences; roughly 27% were seen once. The sequenced sample was blood. The receptor source for this set is a girl between 10 and 17 years old with multiple sclerosis.

The gene calls are TRBV7-2 and TRBJ2-1; 9 positions agree with TRBD2. This CDR3 comprises 15 residues. Germline trimming cut 3 bases from V and 7 bases from J; bases unmatched to any gene: 7. In germline, CDR1 is SGHTA, CDR2 FQGNSA. As DNA, the CDR3 is TGTGCCAGCAGCTTCGTCGCGGGGGGGCCTAATGAGCAGTTCTTC. Its protein is CASSFVAGGPNEQFF.

The chain employs TRBV3-1 and TRBJ2-4; D may be TRBD1 (6 bases). This CDR3 has 16 residues. From germline, CDR1 is LGHDT and CDR2 YNNKEL (reference sequence). The V gene lost 7 bases and the J gene lost 9 bases, with 25 bases spanning the gap. The chain's CDR3 is CASILKRDKRRCIQYF. CDR3 bases: TGTGCCAGCATCCTAAAAAGGGACAAAAGGAGATGCATTCAGTACTTC.

This rearrangement joins TRBV9 to TRBJ2-1; D is unclear. The V end was cut by 0 bases, the J end by 7 bases, with 14 bases between. This CDR3 comprises 15 residues. Per the germline V gene, CDR1 is SGDLS and CDR2 is YYNGEE. The CDR3: CASSVVGSHTNEQFF. Written as DNA, the CDR3 is TGTGCCAGCAGCGTAGTGGGATCCCACACTAATGAGCAGTTCTTC.

This clonotype was found a few times. J is TRBJ2-5 and V is TRBV20-1; TRBD2 matches at 14 bases. Losses at the gene ends were 5 bases for V and 3 bases for J; bases not matched to a gene: 5. The germline CDR1 and CDR2 sequences are DFQATT and SNEGSKA (reference sequence). This CDR3 is built from 15 residues. DNA of the CDR3: TGCAGTGCTTCCGTGGGACTAGCGGGAGAAGAGACCCAGTACTTC. Its translation: CSASVGLAGEETQYF.

This clonotype came up a few times. The chain recombines TRBV7-8 with TRBJ2-3; D unclear. Trimming stripped 3 bases from V and 1 base from J, with 11 bases between. In germline, CDR1 is SGHVS, CDR2 FQNEAQ. The CDR3 sequence is 15 residues long. CDR3 region: CASSLELSRTDTQYF. Here the CDR3 DNA reads TGTGCCAGCAGCTTGGAACTCTCTCGCACAGATACGCAGTATTTT.

The sample holds one count of this clonotype. A much larger clone lies a single base off, so this may be a read error. This CDR3 fails to terminate in the conserved phenylalanine or tryptophan, so it likely reflects a read error. V is TRBV3-1 and J is TRBJ2-5, with D possibly matching TRBD2 (5 bases). The V end lost 1 base, the J end lost 7 bases, and 10 bases lay between the germline ends. Per germline, CDR1 LGHDT and CDR2 YNNKEL (reference sequence). This CDR3 contains 13 residues. The CDR3: CASSQAAGGTQYL. The DNA of the CDR3 is TGTGCCAGCAGCCAAGCAGCCGGAGGGACCCAGTACTTA.

The V gene is TRBV12-3 or TRBV12-4, the J gene TRBJ2-3, with 11 nucleotides matching TRBD1. This CDR3 comprises 15 residues. With V trimmed by 5 bases and J by 3 bases, 4 bases remained unmatched. CDR3 bases: TGTGCCAGCAGTGGACAGGGGGCGCGGACAGATACGCAGTATTTT. This translates into CASSGQGARTDTQYF.

This clonotype has only a few counts. V usage is TRBV5-1 and J usage is TRBJ2-1, with D unresolved. V lost 0 bases to trimming and J lost 7 bases, with 17 bases between them. This CDR3 comprises 16 residues. Germline lookup yields CDR1 SGHRS and CDR2 YFSETQ. CDR3: CASSLDPPGPRNEQFF. The CDR3 region has the DNA TGCGCCAGCAGCTTGGATCCTCCGGGCCCTAGGAATGAGCAGTTCTTC.

The chain couples TRBV9 to TRBJ2-3, with a tentative D call TRBD1 (5 bases). There are 14 residues in the CDR3. The germline gives CDR1 SGDLS, CDR2 YYNGEE. V was clipped by 6 bases and J by 2 bases, with 13 bases between them. CDR3 region: CASNLGVTTDTQYF. The CDR3 DNA is TGTGCCAGCAATCTAGGGGTGACCACAGATACGCAGTATTTT.